The clone carrying this TCR beta chain has just one count. V dropped 4 bases and J dropped 2 bases, with 11 bases sitting between them. This CDR3 is built from 13 residues. Germline CDR1 is GTSNPN and CDR2 is SVGIG (reference sequence). The data were obtained in a study of blood T cell repertoires in COVID-19. Authors' data handling: Researchers report that nucleated cell counts were estimated from reference gene primer amplification. Method: immunoSEQ multiplex PCR; TCRdb's copy keeps in-frame clones and lacks some. The V and J calls and clone size come from that table; D and trimming were worked out from the DNA. The sample has approximately 200,000 clones, approximately 80% seen once.

V is TRBV30 and J is TRBJ1-1; D gene ambiguous. The source of this sequence is a woman aged 55-69 years who had recovered from COVID-19. The source material was peripheral blood. The CDR3 DNA sequence: TGTGCCTGGAAAACGGGGTCTAACACTGAAGCTTTCTTT. Its translation: CAWKTGSNTEAFF. Variable domain in full (rest from reference TRBV30 and TRBJ1-1): SQTIHQWPATLVQPVGSPLSLECTVEGTSNPNLYWYRQAAGRGLQLLFYSVGIGQISSEVPQNLSASRPQDRQFILSSKKLLLSDSGFYLCAWKTGSNTEAFFGQGTRLTVV.